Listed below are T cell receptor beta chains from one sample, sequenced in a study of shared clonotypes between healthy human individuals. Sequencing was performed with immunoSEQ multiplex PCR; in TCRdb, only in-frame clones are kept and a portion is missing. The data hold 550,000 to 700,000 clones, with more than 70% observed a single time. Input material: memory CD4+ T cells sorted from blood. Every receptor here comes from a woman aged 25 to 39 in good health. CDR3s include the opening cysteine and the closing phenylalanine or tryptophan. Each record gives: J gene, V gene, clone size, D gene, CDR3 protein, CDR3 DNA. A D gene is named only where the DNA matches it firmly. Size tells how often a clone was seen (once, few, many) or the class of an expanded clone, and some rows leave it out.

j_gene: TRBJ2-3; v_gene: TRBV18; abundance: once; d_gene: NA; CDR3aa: CASSPRKGAGTDTQYF; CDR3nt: TGTGCCAGCTCACCTAGGAAGGGGGCGGGAACAGATACGCAGTATTTT
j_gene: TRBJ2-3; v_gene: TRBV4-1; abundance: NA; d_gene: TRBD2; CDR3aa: CASSRPGLAGNQEQYF; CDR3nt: TGCGCCAGCAGCCGACCGGGACTAGCGGGAAACCAGGAGCAGTATTTT
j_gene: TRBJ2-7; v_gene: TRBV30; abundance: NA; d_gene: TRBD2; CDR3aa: CAWSWAGGLHEQYF; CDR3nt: TGTGCCTGGAGTTGGGCGGGAGGGTTACACGAGCAGTACTTC
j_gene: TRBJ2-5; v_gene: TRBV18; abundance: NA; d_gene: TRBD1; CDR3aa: CASSPTGTQETQYF; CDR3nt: TGTGCCAGCTCACCGACAGGGACCCAAGAGACCCAGTACTTC
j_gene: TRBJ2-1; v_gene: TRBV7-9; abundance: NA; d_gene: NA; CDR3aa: CASSLAGSYNEQFF; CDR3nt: TGTGCCAGCAGCTTAGCTGGATCCTACAATGAGCAGTTCTTC
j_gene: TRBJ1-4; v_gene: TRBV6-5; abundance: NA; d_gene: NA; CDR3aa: CASNPRAGGREKLFF; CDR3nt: TGTGCCAGCAACCCGCGTGCTGGGGGCCGCGAAAAACTGTTTTTT
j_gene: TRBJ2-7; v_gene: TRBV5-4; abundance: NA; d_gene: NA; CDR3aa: CASSLGGTLSYEQYF; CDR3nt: TGTGCCAGCAGCTTGGGTGGGACGCTGTCGTACGAGCAGTACTTC
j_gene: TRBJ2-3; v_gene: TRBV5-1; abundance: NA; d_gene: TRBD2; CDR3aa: CASSLAGDPSYTDTQYF; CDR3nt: TGCGCCAGCAGCCTGGCGGGGGACCCATCGTACACAGATACGCAGTATTTT
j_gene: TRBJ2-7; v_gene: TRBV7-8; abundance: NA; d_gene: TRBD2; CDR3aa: CASSSTSGTYYEQYF; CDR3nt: TGTGCCAGCAGCTCAACTAGCGGGACCTACTACGAGCAGTACTTC
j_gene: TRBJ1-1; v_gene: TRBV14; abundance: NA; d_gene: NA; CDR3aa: CASSQGFGVNTEAFF; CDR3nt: TGTGCCAGCAGCCAAGGGTTTGGGGTGAACACTGAAGCTTTCTTT
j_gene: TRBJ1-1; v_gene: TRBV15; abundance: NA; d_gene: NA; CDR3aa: CATSRDGREAFF; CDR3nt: TGTGCCACCAGCAGAGACGGGAGGGAAGCTTTCTTT
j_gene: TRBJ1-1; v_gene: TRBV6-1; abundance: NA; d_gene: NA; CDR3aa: CASRSGGAGNTEAFF; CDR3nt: TGTGCCAGCAGGTCAGGAGGGGCAGGGAACACTGAAGCTTTCTTT
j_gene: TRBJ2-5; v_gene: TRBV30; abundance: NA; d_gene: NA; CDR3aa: CAWSVKYKRQETQYF; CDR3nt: TGTGCCTGGAGTGTAAAGTACAAACGACAAGAGACCCAGTACTTC
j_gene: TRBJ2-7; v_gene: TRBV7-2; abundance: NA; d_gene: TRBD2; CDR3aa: CASSRSSGAPYEQYF; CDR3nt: TGTGCCAGCAGTCGAAGCAGCGGGGCCCCCTACGAGCAGTACTTC
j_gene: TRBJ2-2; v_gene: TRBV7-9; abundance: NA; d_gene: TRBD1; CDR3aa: CASSARRQGNTGELFF; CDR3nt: TGTGCCAGCAGCGCCCGGCGACAGGGGAACACCGGGGAGCTGTTTTTT
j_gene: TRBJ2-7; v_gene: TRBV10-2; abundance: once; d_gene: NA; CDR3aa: CASSTGPIYEQYF; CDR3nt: TGCGCCAGCAGCACTGGACCGATCTACGAGCAGTACTTC
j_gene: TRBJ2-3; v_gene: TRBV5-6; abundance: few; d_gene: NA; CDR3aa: CASSLGDTQYF; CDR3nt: TGTGCCAGCAGCTTGGGGGATACGCAGTATTTT
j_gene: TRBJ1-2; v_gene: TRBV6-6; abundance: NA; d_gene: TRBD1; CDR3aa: CASSHGVTGEEYGYTF; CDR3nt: TGTGCCAGCAGCCACGGTGTTACAGGGGAGGAATACGGCTACACCTTC
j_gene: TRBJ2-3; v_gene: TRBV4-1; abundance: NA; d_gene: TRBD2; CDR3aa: CASSQEVQREVADTQYF; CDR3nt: TGCGCCAGCAGCCAAGAAGTCCAGCGGGAGGTTGCAGATACGCAGTATTTT